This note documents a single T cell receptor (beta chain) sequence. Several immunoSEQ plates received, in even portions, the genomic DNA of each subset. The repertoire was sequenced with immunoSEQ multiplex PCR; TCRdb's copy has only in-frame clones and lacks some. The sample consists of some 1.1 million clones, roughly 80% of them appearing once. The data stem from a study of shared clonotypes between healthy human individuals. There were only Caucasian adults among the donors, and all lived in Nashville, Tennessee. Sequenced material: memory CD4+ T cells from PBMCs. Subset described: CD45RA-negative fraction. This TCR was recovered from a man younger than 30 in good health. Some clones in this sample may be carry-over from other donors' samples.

The CDR3, as DNA: TGTGCCAGCACCAAGGGTGGGCTGACTGGAAACACCATATATTTT. Its protein product is CASTKGGLTGNTIYF. This sequence joins TRBV7-2 and TRBJ1-3; D gene ambiguous. The germline V gene has CDR1 SGHTA and CDR2 FQGNSA. This CDR3 region has 15 residues. V was shortened by 7 bases and J by 2 bases, with 15 bases between the two germline ends.